One and the same sample provided the 10 T cell receptor beta chains below, sequenced in a study of T-cell reconstitution after alpha-beta-depleted transplantation in children. During its preparation, the TCRbeta library received unique molecular identifiers. TCRdb re-analysed the PCR reads in MiXCR, keeping a single row per CDR3 protein. The sample carries 600,000 to 700,000 distinct CDR3 sequences, approximately 15% recorded once. Sequencing was performed on PBMCs from the stem cell graft donor, taken from the stem cell graft. The source of these receptors is a human donor who donated a stem cell graft to a child with acute myeloid leukemia.

Of note for this clonotype: A much larger clone differs from this one at a single base, so this may be a read error. V and J are TRBV20-1 and TRBJ2-7, with 10 bases fitting TRBD2. Germline CDR1 and CDR2: DFQATT and SNEGSKA (reference sequence). The CDR3 sequence is 12 residues long. V lost 6 bases to trimming and J lost 11 bases; unmatched junction nucleotides: 10. CDR3 coding DNA: TGCAGTGCCCAGGGACTAGCGTATGAGAAGTACGTC. This translates into CSAQGLAYEKYV.

This clonotype occurred a few times. The rearrangement uses TRBV5-1 and TRBJ2-2; D is unresolved. Germline V gives CDR1 SGHRS, CDR2 YFSETQ. The CDR3 is 15 amino acids. V dropped 0 bases and J dropped 2 bases, with 8 bases sitting between them. The CDR3 sequence is CASSLGWDNTGELFF. CDR3 in DNA: TGCGCCAGCAGCTTGGGCTGGGATAACACCGGGGAGCTGTTTTTT.

This clonotype was counted many times. One end of the junction is discordant with germline, which a read error may explain. This sequence joins TRBV7-9 and TRBJ2-1; no firm D call. CDR3 length equals 12 residues. Germline loops: CDR1 SEHNR, CDR2 FQNEAQ (reference sequence). CDR3 in amino acids: CASSLAENEQFF. In DNA, the CDR3 is TGCGCCAGCAGCTTGGCGGAGAATGAGCAGTTCTTC.

The chain links TRBV27 to TRBJ2-1; D perhaps matches TRBD2 (5 bases). Germline V CDR1 and CDR2: MNHEY, SMNVEV (reference sequence). The CDR3 loop spans 13 amino acids. Trimming removed 0 bases at V and 8 bases at J, with 8 bases between. CDR3 bases: TGTGCCAGCAGTTTATCGGGGAGCGATGAGCAGTTCTTC. Its translation: CASSLSGSDEQFF.

This clonotype was seen ten or more times. The genes are TRBV29-1 and TRBJ2-5; 9 bases match TRBD1. The CDR3 runs to 16 residues. Per the germline V gene, CDR1 is SQVTM and CDR2 is ANQGSEA. V was clipped by 5 bases and J by 5 bases; unmatched bases: 15. The CDR3 spells CSVLPGQGSRWETQYF. As DNA, the CDR3 is TGCAGCGTTCTCCCGGGACAGGGTTCCCGGTGGGAGACCCAGTACTTC.

The V call is TRBV7-2, the J call TRBJ2-1, with D perhaps TRBD1 or TRBD2 (5 bases each). The CDR3 has 14 residues. V was clipped by 5 bases and J by 10 bases, with 18 bases between them. Germline CDR1 is SGHTA and CDR2 is FQGNSA. CDR3 DNA: TGTGCCAGCAGCCCTCACGGGGCCCTCGGGGAGCAGTTCTTC. Its protein product is CASSPHGALGEQFF.

This chain uses TRBV2 with TRBJ2-3, with 8 nucleotides matching TRBD2. The CDR3 is 17 residues long. Trimming cost V 3 bases and J 3 bases; bases outside gene matches: 11. Germline CDR1 reads SNHLY; CDR2 reads FYNNEI. The CDR3 DNA reads as TGTGCCAGCAGTGATCCCTCTCGGGGGGGCGGGACAGATACGCAGTATTTT. It specifies CASSDPSRGGGTDTQYF.

This chain links TRBV12-3 or TRBV12-4 with TRBJ1-4, with D maybe TRBD1 (5 bases). Trimming took 4 bases from V and 7 from J, leaving 16 bases between them. This CDR3 region has 15 residues. The chain's CDR3 is CASSSIPGLSEKLFF. The CDR3 DNA reads as TGTGCCAGCAGTTCAATACCGGGGCTCAGTGAAAAACTGTTTTTT.

In this sample, this clonotype turned up many times. This chain connects TRBV12-3 or TRBV12-4 to TRBJ1-2, with TRBD1 matching 7 bases. There are 13 residues in the CDR3. The junction had 6 bases not matched to a gene; V was cut back by 6 bases and J by 5 bases. CDR3 nucleotides: TGTGCCAGCAGCTTGACAGGGAGGTATGGCTACACCTTC. This gives the protein CASSLTGRYGYTF.

This clonotype was detected ten times or more. The V call is TRBV29-1, the J call TRBJ1-1, with 8 nucleotides matching TRBD1. CDR1 is SQVTM and CDR2 is ANQGSEA in the germline V gene. The CDR3 runs 14 residues. With V trimmed by 4 bases and J by 0 bases, 4 bases remained unmatched. In nucleotides, the CDR3 is TGCAGCGTTGTAAGGGACAGGATGAACACTGAAGCTTTCTTT. Translation: CSVVRDRMNTEAFF.